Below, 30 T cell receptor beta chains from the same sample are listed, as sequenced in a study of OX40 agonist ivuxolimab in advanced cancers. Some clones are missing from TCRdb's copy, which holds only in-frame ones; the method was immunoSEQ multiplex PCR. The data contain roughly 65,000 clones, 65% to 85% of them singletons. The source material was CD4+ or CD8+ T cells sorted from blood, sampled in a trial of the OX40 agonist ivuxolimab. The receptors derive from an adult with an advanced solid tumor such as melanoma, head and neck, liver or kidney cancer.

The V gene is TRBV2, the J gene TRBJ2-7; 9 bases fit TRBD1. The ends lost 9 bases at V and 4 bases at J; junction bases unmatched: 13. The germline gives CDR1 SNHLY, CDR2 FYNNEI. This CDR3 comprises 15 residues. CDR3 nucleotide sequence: TGTGCCAGTGTCAGGGCCGGGACAGGGAGATACGAGCAGTACTTC. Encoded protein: CASVRAGTGRYEQYF. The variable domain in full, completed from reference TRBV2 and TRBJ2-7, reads EPEVTQTPSHQVTQMGQEVILRCVPISNHLYFYWYRQILGQKVEFLVSFYNNEISEKSEIFDDQFSVERPDGSNFTLKIRSTKLEDSAMYFCASVRAGTGRYEQYFGPGTRLTVT.

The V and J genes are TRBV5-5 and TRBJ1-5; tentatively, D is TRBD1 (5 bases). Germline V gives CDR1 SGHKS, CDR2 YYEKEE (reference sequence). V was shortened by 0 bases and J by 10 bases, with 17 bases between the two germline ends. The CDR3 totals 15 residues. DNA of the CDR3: TGTGCCAGCAGCTTGGAGGGGATAGGGGAGGAACCCCAGCATTTT. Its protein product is CASSLEGIGEEPQHF.

The chain's CDR3 is CSARPADTQYF. CDR3 sequence (DNA): TGCAGTGCTAGACCAGCAGATACGCAGTATTTT. The chain recombines TRBV20-1 with TRBJ2-3; D is undetermined. Germline V lookup: CDR1 DFQATT, CDR2 SNEGSKA (reference sequence). The CDR3 is 11 residues long. Trimming cost V 2 bases and J 4 bases, with 4 bases left between them.

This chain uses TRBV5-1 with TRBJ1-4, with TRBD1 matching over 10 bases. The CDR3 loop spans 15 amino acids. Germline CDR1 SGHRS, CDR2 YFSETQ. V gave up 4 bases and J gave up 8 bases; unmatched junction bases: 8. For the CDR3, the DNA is TGCGCCAGCAGCCGGGAGGGACAGGGGCGGGAAAAACTGTTTTTT. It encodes CASSREGQGREKLFF.

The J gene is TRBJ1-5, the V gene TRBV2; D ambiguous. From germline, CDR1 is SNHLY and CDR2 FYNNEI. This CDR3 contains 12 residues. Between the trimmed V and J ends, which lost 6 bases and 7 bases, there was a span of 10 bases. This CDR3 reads CASSPYGQPQHF. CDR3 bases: TGTGCCAGCAGCCCCTACGGACAGCCCCAGCATTTT.

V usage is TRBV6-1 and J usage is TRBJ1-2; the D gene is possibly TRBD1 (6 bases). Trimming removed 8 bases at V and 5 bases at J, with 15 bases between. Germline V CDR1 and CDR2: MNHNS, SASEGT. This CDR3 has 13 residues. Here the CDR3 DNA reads TGTGCCAGCGTTGTTGGAGGGGGGTATGGCTACACCTTC. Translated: CASVVGGGYGYTF.

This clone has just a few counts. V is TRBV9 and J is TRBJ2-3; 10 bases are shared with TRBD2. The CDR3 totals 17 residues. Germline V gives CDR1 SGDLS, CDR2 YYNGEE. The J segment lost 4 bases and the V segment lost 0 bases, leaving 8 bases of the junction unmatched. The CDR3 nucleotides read TGTGCCAGCAGCGTAGGTGGAGCGGGGGGGTTTGCAGATACGCAGTATTTT. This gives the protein CASSVGGAGGFADTQYF.

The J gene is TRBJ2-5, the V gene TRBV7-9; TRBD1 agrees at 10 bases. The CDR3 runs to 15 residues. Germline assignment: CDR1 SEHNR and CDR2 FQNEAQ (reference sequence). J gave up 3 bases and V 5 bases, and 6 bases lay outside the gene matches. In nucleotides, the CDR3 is TGTGCCAGCAGCCCTAGACAGGGGGCAAAAGAGACCCAGTACTTC. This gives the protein CASSPRQGAKETQYF.

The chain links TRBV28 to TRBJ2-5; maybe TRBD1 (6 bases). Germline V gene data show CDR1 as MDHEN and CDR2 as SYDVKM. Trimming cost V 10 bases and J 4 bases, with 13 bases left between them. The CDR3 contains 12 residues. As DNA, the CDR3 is TGTGCCACTACAGGGACGGGAGAGACCCAGTACTTC. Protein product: CATTGTGETQYF.

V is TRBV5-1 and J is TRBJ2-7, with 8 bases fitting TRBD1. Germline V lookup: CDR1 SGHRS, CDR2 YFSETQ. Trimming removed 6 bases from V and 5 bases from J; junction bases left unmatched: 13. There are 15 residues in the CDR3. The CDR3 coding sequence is TGCGCCAGCAACTTAATCCTAGGGGGACAGGACGAGCAGTACTTC. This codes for CASNLILGGQDEQYF.

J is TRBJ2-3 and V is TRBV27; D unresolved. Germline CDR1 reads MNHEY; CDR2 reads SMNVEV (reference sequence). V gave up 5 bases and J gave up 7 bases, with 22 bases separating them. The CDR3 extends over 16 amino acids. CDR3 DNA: TGTGCCAGCAGTCCTCGACCGAACACCTCCCGGAATACGCAGTATTTT. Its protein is CASSPRPNTSRNTQYF.

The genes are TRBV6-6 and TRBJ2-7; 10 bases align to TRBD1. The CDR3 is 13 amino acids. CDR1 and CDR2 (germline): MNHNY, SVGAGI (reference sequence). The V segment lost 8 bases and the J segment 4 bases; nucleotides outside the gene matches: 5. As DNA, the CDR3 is TGTGCCAGCCGAGGGACAGGGGAGTACGAGCAGTACTTC. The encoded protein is CASRGTGEYEQYF.

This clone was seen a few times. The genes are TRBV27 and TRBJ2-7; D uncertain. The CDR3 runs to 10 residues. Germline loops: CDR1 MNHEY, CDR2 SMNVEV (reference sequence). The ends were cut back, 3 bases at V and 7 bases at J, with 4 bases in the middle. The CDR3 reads CASSLWEQYF. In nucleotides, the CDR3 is TGTGCCAGCAGTTTGTGGGAGCAGTACTTC.

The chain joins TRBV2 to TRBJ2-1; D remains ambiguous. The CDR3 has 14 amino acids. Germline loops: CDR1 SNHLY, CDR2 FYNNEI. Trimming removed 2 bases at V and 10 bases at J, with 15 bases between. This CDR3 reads CASSELGPIGEQFF. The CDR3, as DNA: TGTGCCAGCAGTGAACTGGGTCCGATCGGCGAGCAGTTCTTC.

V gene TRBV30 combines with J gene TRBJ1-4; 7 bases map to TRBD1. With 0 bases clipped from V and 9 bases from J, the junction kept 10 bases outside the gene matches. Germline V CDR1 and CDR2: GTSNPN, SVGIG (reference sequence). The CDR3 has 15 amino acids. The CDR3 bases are TGTGCCTGGAGTGTACCGGACAGGAACGGGCAAAAACTGTTTTTT. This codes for CAWSVPDRNGQKLFF.

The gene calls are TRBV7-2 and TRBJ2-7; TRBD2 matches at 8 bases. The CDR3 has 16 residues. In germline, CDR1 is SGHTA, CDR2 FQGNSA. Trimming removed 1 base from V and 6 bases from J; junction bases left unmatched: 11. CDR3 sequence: CASSLGRPGLGFEQYF. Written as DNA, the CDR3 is TGTGCCAGCAGCTTAGGCCGTCCGGGACTAGGGTTCGAGCAGTACTTC.

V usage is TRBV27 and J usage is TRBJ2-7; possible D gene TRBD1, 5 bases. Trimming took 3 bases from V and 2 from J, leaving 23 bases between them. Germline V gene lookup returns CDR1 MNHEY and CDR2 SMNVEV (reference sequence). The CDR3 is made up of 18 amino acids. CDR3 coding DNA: TGTGCCAGCAGTTTCCCCGAATTAGGGGAATTTTGGCCCTACGAGCAGTACTTC. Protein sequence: CASSFPELGEFWPYEQYF.

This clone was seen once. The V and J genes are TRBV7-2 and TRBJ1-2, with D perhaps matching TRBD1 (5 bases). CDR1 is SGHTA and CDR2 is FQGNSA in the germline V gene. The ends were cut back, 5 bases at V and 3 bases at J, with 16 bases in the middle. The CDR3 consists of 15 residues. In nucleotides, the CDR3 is TGTGCCAGCAGCCCACGGGCGGGGACCCACTATGGCTACACCTTC. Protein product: CASSPRAGTHYGYTF.

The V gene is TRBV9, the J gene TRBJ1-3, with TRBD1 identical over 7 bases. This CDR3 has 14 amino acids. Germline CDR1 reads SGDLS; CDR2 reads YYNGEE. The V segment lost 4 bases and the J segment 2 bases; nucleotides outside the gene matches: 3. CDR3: CASSSQGTGNTIYF. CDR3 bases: TGTGCCAGCAGCTCACAGGGGACTGGAAACACCATATATTTT.

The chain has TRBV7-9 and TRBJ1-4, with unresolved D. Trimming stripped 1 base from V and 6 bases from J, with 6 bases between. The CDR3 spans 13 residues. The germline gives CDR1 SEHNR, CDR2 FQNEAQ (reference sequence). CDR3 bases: TGTGCCAGCAGCTTAGGGACGGATGAAAAACTGTTTTTT. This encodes CASSLGTDEKLFF.

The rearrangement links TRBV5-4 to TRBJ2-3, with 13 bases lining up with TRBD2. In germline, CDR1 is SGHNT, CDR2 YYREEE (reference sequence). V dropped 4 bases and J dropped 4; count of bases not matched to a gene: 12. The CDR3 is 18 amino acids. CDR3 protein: CASSPYPTTSGGADTQYF. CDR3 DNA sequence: TGTGCCAGCAGCCCATACCCAACCACTAGCGGGGGGGCAGATACGCAGTATTTT.

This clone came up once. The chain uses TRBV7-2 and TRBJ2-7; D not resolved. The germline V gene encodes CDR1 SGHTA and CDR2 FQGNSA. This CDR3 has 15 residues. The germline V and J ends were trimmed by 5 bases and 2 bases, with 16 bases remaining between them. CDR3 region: CASSQDFRTTYEQYF. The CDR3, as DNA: TGTGCCAGCAGCCAAGATTTTCGCACGACCTACGAGCAGTACTTC. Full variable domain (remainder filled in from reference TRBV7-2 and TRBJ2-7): GAGVSQSPSNKVTEKGKDVELRCDPISGHTALYWYRQSLGQGLEFLIYFQGNSAPDKSGLPSDRFSAERTGGSVSTLTIQRTQQEDSAVYLCASSQDFRTTYEQYFGPGTRLTVT.

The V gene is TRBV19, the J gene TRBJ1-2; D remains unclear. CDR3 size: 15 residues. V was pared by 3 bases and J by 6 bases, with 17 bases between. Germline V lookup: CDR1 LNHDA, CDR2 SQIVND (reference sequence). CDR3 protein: CASSISLDTPDGYTF. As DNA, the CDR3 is TGTGCCAGTAGTATTTCCTTAGACACCCCGGATGGCTACACCTTC.

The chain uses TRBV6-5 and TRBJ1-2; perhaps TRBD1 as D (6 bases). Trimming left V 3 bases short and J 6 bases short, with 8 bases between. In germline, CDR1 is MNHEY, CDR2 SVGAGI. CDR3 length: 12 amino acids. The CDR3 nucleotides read TGTGCCAGCAGTTATCAGGGGCATGGCTACACCTTC. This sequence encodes CASSYQGHGYTF.

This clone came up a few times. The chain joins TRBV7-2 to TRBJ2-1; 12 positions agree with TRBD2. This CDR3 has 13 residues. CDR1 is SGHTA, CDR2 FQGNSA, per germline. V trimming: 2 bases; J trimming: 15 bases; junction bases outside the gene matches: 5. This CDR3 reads CASSLSSGGALFF. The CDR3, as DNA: TGTGCCAGCAGCTTATCTAGCGGGGGGGCCTTGTTCTTC.

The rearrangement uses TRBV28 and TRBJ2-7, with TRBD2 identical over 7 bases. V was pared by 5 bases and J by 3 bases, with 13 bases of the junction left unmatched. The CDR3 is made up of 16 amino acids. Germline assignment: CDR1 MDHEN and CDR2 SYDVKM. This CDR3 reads CASSRPGGPLNYEQYF. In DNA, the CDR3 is TGTGCCAGCAGTCGGCCGGGAGGCCCCCTTAACTACGAGCAGTACTTC.

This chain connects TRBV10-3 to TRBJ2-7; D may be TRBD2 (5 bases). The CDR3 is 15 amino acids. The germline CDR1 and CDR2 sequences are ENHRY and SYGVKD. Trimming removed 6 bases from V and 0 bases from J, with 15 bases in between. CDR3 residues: CAISLDSLSSYEQYF. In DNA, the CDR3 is TGTGCCATCAGCCTGGACTCTTTGAGCTCCTACGAGCAGTACTTC.

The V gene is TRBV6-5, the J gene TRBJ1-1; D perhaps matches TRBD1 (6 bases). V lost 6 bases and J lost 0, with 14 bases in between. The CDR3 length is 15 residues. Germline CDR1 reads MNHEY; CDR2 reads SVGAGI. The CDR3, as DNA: TGTGCCAGCAGCCCCAGGGGCACCATGAACACTGAAGCTTTCTTT. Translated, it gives CASSPRGTMNTEAFF.

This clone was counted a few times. The CDR3 nucleotides are TGTGCCTGGAGGCAGGGTAGCTCTGGAAACACCATATATTTT. Protein product: CAWRQGSSGNTIYF. The V gene is TRBV30, the J gene TRBJ1-3, with D possibly TRBD1 on 5 matching bases. The V and J ends lost 3 bases and 0 bases respectively, with 9 bases between them. The CDR3 extends over 14 amino acids. Germline V lookup: CDR1 GTSNPN, CDR2 SVGIG (reference sequence). The variable domain in full, completed from reference TRBV30 and TRBJ1-3, reads SQTIHQWPATLVQPVGSPLSLECTVEGTSNPNLYWYRQAAGRGLQLLFYSVGIGQISSEVPQNLSASRPQDRQFILSSKKLLLSDSGFYLCAWRQGSSGNTIYFGEGSWLTVV.

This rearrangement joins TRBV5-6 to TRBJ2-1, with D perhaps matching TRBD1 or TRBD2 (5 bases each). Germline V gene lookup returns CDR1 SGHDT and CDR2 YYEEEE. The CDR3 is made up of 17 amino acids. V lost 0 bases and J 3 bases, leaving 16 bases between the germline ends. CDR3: CASSLEVSGGVYNEQFF. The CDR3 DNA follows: TGTGCCAGCAGCTTGGAAGTGAGTGGGGGAGTCTACAATGAGCAGTTCTTC. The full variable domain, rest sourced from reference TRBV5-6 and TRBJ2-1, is DAGVTQSPTHLIKTRGQQVTLRCSPKSGHDTVSWYQQALGQGPQFIFQYYEEEERQRGNFPDRFSGHQFPNYSSELNVNALLLGDSALYLCASSLEVSGGVYNEQFFGPGTRLTVL.